The 25 T cell receptor beta chains in this list originate from one sample, sequenced in a study of T cells in Graves' hyperthyroidism and ophthalmopathy. The investigators amplified TCR beta CDR3 regions from RNA transcripts. An initial round of RT-PCR targeting the TCR CDR3 relied on the HTBI primer set. TCRdb redid the calling of the multiplex PCR reads with MiXCR, one entry per CDR3 protein. The table shows around 350,000 distinct CDR3 sequences, with about 15% occurring only once. The sequenced sample was blood. The receptors were gathered from a young woman with Graves' hyperthyroidism that later progressed to Graves' ophthalmopathy.

The chain combines TRBV7-2 with TRBJ2-1, with TRBD2 matching over 13 bases. V was clipped by 5 bases and J by 8 bases; unmatched bases: 9. This CDR3 is 16 amino acids long. In germline, CDR1 is SGHTA, CDR2 FQGNSA. CDR3 nucleotides: TGTGCCAGCAGCCTTCGGACTAGCGGGAGTCACGATGAGCAGTTCTTC. Protein: CASSLRTSGSHDEQFF.

This clonotype has a count of ten or more. The chain has TRBV28 and TRBJ2-5; 12 bases match TRBD2. CDR1 MDHEN and CDR2 SYDVKM come from the germline V gene. V was pared by 2 bases and J by 5 bases, with 3 bases of the junction left unmatched. The CDR3 covers 15 residues. For the CDR3, the DNA is TGTGCCAGCAGTTTAAGACTAGCGGGGGATGAGACCCAGTACTTC. Translating it yields CASSLRLAGDETQYF.

This clonotype was detected many times. This rearrangement joins TRBV6-2 or TRBV6-3 to TRBJ1-1; no clear D. The length of the CDR3 is 14 residues. Per germline, CDR1 MNHEY and CDR2 SVGEGT. The ends were cut back, 2 bases at V and 3 bases at J, with 10 bases in the middle. The CDR3 sequence is CASSYNSVHTEAFF. CDR3 coding DNA: TGTGCCAGCAGTTACAATTCTGTGCACACTGAAGCTTTCTTT.

This clonotype occurred a few times. The chain is built from TRBV4-1 and TRBJ2-2; no clear D gene. V lost 3 bases to trimming and J lost 9 bases, with 20 bases between them. The CDR3 has 16 residues. Germline V gene lookup returns CDR1 MGHRA and CDR2 YSYEKL. The DNA for the CDR3 is TGCGCCAGCAGCCACGTCCTAACCCCCCAGGACCGGGAGCTGTTTTTT. It encodes CASSHVLTPQDRELFF.

This clonotype was picked up a small number of times. This sequence joins TRBV4-2 and TRBJ2-7, with TRBD1 as a possible D gene (6 bases). The CDR3 is made up of 16 amino acids. The germline gives CDR1 LGHNA, CDR2 YNFKEQ. Trimming removed 2 bases from V and 2 bases from J, with 16 bases in between. The CDR3 coding sequence is TGTGCCAGCAGCCAAAGTGCGACAGGAGCTACCTACGAGCAGTACTTC. It encodes CASSQSATGATYEQYF.

This clonotype has a count of ten or more. The J gene is TRBJ2-5, the V gene TRBV7-2; D may match TRBD1 or TRBD2 (5 bases each). Per the germline V gene, CDR1 is SGHTA and CDR2 is FQGNSA. V was clipped by 5 bases and J by 9 bases, with 19 bases between them. The CDR3 loop spans 14 amino acids. The CDR3 coding sequence is TGTGCCAGCAGCCCCGGGGCGGGTCGTAAGGCCCAGTACTTC. It codes for CASSPGAGRKAQYF. Filled out from reference TRBV7-2 and TRBJ2-5, the complete variable domain reads GAGVSQSPSNKVTEKGKDVELRCDPISGHTALYWYRQSLGQGLEFLIYFQGNSAPDKSGLPSDRFSAERTGGSVSTLTIQRTQQEDSAVYLCASSPGAGRKAQYFGPGTRLLVL.

This sequence joins TRBV7-9 and TRBJ1-1; TRBD1 aligns across 8 bases. The CDR3 extends over 14 amino acids. Germline CDR1 is SEHNR and CDR2 is FQNEAQ (reference sequence). V trimming: 4 bases; J trimming: 11 bases; junction bases outside the gene matches: 12. The CDR3 loop reads CASSSSGGVSGAFF. CDR3 DNA: TGTGCCAGCAGCTCGTCAGGGGGCGTTTCGGGGGCTTTCTTT.

This clonotype was detected only a few times. The chain combines TRBV20-1 with TRBJ2-3, with D uncertain. The V end lost 3 bases, the J end lost 1 base, and 11 bases lay between the germline ends. Per the germline V gene, CDR1 is DFQATT and CDR2 is SNEGSKA (reference sequence). This CDR3 spans 14 amino acids. CDR3 region: CSASPPAGTDTQYF. The CDR3 nucleotides read TGCAGTGCTAGCCCCCCGGCAGGCACAGATACGCAGTATTTT.

This clonotype was counted only a few times. The V and J genes are TRBV27 and TRBJ2-7; 9 nucleotides match TRBD2. After removal of 4 bases from V and 2 bases from J, the junction contained 6 bases not matched to a gene. There are 15 residues in the CDR3. Per germline, CDR1 MNHEY and CDR2 SMNVEV (reference sequence). CDR3 in DNA: TGTGCCAGCAGTTACAATAGCGGGAGAACCTACGAGCAGTACTTC. It translates to CASSYNSGRTYEQYF.

This clonotype has ten or more counts. The genes are TRBV2 and TRBJ2-7, with D tentatively TRBD1 or TRBD2 (5 bases each). This CDR3 comprises 14 residues. V shed 10 bases and J shed 3 bases, with 19 bases lying between them. Germline V gene lookup returns CDR1 SNHLY and CDR2 FYNNEI. The CDR3 loop is CAILHGTPSYEQYF. DNA of the CDR3: TGTGCCATCCTACACGGGACGCCAAGCTACGAGCAGTACTTC. Complete variable domain (other parts from reference TRBV2 and TRBJ2-7): EPEVTQTPSHQVTQMGQEVILRCVPISNHLYFYWYRQILGQKVEFLVSFYNNEISEKSEIFDDQFSVERPDGSNFTLKIRSTKLEDSAMYFCAILHGTPSYEQYFGPGTRLTVT.

This clonotype was seen ten or more times. The V gene is TRBV7-6, the J gene TRBJ2-5; no definite D call. V lost 2 bases to trimming and J lost 2 bases, with 3 bases between them. The CDR3 length is 12 residues. Germline V gives CDR1 SGHVS, CDR2 FNYEAQ. CDR3 nucleotides: TGTGCCAGCAGCTTAATACAAGAGACCCAGTACTTC. Encoded protein: CASSLIQETQYF.

This chain uses TRBV9 with TRBJ1-3; weak D call: TRBD1 (5 bases). The CDR3 has 16 amino acids. The V gene lost 3 bases and the J gene lost 0 bases, with 13 bases spanning the gap. Germline lookup yields CDR1 SGDLS and CDR2 YYNGEE. In DNA form, the CDR3 reads TGTGCCAGCAGCGCGAACAGGCTTTACTCTGGAAACACCATATATTTT. The encoded protein is CASSANRLYSGNTIYF.

The chain combines TRBV25-1 with TRBJ2-1; 9 bases are a match to TRBD1. The junction had 12 bases not matched to a gene; V was cut back by 5 bases and J by 7 bases. Germline CDR1 is MGHDK and CDR2 is SYGVNS. The CDR3 sequence is 16 residues long. The DNA of the CDR3 is TGTGCCAGCAGTATGCCGGGACAGGGCCTCGAAAATGAGCAGTTCTTC. Translated, it gives CASSMPGQGLENEQFF.

This clonotype has at least ten counts. J is TRBJ1-2 and V is TRBV28; 7 nucleotides align to TRBD1. The CDR3 extends over 15 amino acids. CDR1 and CDR2 from the germline V gene are MDHEN and SYDVKM. Trimming at V came to 5 bases and at J to 4 bases, leaving 10 bases not matched to a gene. The CDR3 nucleotides are TGTGCCAGCAGTACCCCGGGACAGAGAGCCTATGGCTACACCTTC. Protein sequence: CASSTPGQRAYGYTF.

This chain connects TRBV12-3 or TRBV12-4 to TRBJ2-1; 10 bases are a match to TRBD2. The CDR3 loop spans 12 amino acids. Losses at the gene ends were 5 bases for V and 10 bases for J; bases not matched to a gene: 2. CDR3 protein: CASSPGLAEQFF. The CDR3 coding sequence is TGTGCCAGCAGTCCGGGACTAGCGGAGCAGTTCTTC.

This clonotype was observed many times. The chain joins TRBV28 to TRBJ2-1; 10 bases agree with TRBD2. The length of the CDR3 is 16 residues. Per the germline V gene, CDR1 is MDHEN and CDR2 is SYDVKM. Trimming cost V 6 bases and J 9 bases; bases outside gene matches: 14. The chain's CDR3 is CASRSTLAGEVSEQFF. In DNA form, the CDR3 reads TGTGCCAGCAGGTCAACGCTAGCGGGAGAAGTAAGTGAGCAGTTCTTC. The full variable domain, in which reference TRBV28 and TRBJ2-1 provide the parts outside the CDR3, is DVKVTQSSRYLVKRTGEKVFLECVQDMDHENMFWYRQDPGLGLRLIYFSYDVKMKEKGDIPEGYSVSREKKERFSLILESASTNQTSMYLCASRSTLAGEVSEQFFGPGTRLTVL.

The sample holds many counts of this clonotype. The chain couples TRBV29-1 to TRBJ1-1, with a weak D call TRBD1 (5 bases). Germline assignment: CDR1 SQVTM and CDR2 ANQGSEA. V was shortened by 3 bases and J by 10 bases, with 12 bases between the two germline ends. The CDR3 totals 11 residues. CDR3 sequence reads: CSVEIGGLAFF. The CDR3 DNA follows: TGCAGCGTTGAGATTGGGGGTTTAGCTTTCTTT. Supplemented by reference TRBV29-1 and TRBJ1-1, the full variable domain reads SAVISQKPSRDICQRGTSLTIQCQVDSQVTMMFWYRQQPGQSLTLIATANQGSEATYESGFVIDKFPISRPNLTFSTLTVSNMSPEDSSIYLCSVEIGGLAFFGQGTRLTVV.

This chain joins TRBV4-3 and TRBJ1-4, with a tentative D call TRBD1 (5 bases). The ends were cut back, 1 base at V and 5 bases at J, with 11 bases in the middle. Germline V lookup: CDR1 LGHNA, CDR2 YSLEER. The CDR3 runs 15 residues. CDR3 protein: CASSQVGTVNEKLFF. CDR3 in DNA: TGCGCCAGCAGCCAAGTGGGGACCGTAAATGAAAAACTGTTTTTT.

To note about this clonotype: A much larger clone differs from this one at a single base, so this may be a read error. The rearrangement links TRBV12-3 or TRBV12-4 to TRBJ1-1, with a possible D match to TRBD1 (6 bases). V was cut by 10 bases and J by 0 bases, with 15 bases left in between. There are 14 residues in the CDR3. CDR3 loop: CANRPDRLNTEAFF. CDR3 DNA sequence: TGTGCCAACAGGCCCGACAGGCTGAACACTGAAGCTTTCTTT.

This clonotype showed up many times. This sequence joins TRBV27 and TRBJ2-1; perhaps TRBD2 as D (5 bases). The CDR3 is made up of 15 amino acids. CDR1 and CDR2 from the germline V gene are MNHEY and SMNVEV (reference sequence). Trimming took 5 bases from V and 0 from J, leaving 11 bases between them. CDR3 bases: TGTGCCAGCAGTGCTAGCCGGAGCTCCTACAATGAGCAGTTCTTC. Translated, it gives CASSASRSSYNEQFF.

This clonotype appeared a few times. The rearrangement joins TRBV24-1 to TRBJ2-1; D might be TRBD2 (6 bases). From germline, CDR1 is KGHDR and CDR2 SFDVKD. This CDR3 region has 14 residues. The ends were cut back, 4 bases at V and 2 bases at J, with 8 bases in the middle. Here the CDR3 reads CATSDPGAYNEQFF. The CDR3, as DNA: TGTGCCACCAGTGACCCGGGGGCCTACAATGAGCAGTTCTTC.

DNA of the CDR3: TGTGCCTGGAGTCTGACAGGGGTTCAGCCCCAGCATTTT. This encodes CAWSLTGVQPQHF. V and J are TRBV30 and TRBJ1-5; 8 nucleotides agree with TRBD1. The V segment lost 2 bases and the J segment 6 bases; nucleotides outside the gene matches: 3. The CDR3 totals 13 residues. CDR1 GTSNPN and CDR2 SVGIG come from the germline V gene (reference sequence).

Only a few counts were recorded for this clonotype. This sequence joins TRBV6-1 and TRBJ1-2; 8 positions agree with TRBD1. Trimming cost V 5 bases and J 6 bases; bases outside gene matches: 8. CDR1 is MNHNS, CDR2 SASEGT, per germline. This CDR3 contains 14 residues. CDR3 bases: TGTGCCAGCAGTCATACAGGGGGGGCGGATGGCTACACCTTC. Protein sequence: CASSHTGGADGYTF.

The rearrangement uses TRBV11-2 and TRBJ2-2, with TRBD2 identical over 9 bases. Per germline, CDR1 SGHAT and CDR2 FQNNGV. This CDR3 has 15 amino acids. After removal of 5 bases from V and 5 bases from J, the junction contained 6 bases not matched to a gene. In nucleotides, the CDR3 is TGTGCCAGCAGCCGAATAGCGGGAGAAACCGGGGAGCTGTTTTTT. Translated, it gives CASSRIAGETGELFF.

Details on this clonotype: A much larger clone is a single base away; this may be a read error. CDR3 nucleotides: TGTGCCAGCAGTTATACCAGGGACAGAGAAGAAGCTTCCTTT. Encoded protein: CASSYTRDREEASF. The chain carries TRBV3-1 and TRBJ1-1; TRBD1 matches 7 bases. CDR1 LGHDT and CDR2 YNNKEL come from the germline V gene (reference sequence). CDR3 length: 14 residues.